Following are 29 T cell receptor beta chains from one sample sequenced in a study of cytomegalovirus exposure and HLA in healthy donors. The PCR was carried out with 60 Vbeta primers and 13 Jbeta primers. Sequencing used immunoSEQ multiplex PCR; TCRdb keeps in-frame clones, though not all of them. This table holds more than 90,000 clones, 81% found once. Input material: PBMCs. The receptors originated from a woman in her sixties or seventies in good health and CMV-seropositive.

This rearrangement joins TRBV6-1 to TRBJ1-2; D uncertain. V shed 3 bases and J shed 0 bases, with 8 bases lying between them. The CDR3 has 14 amino acids. Germline values: CDR1 MNHNS, CDR2 SASEGT. The CDR3 loop reads CASSELLANYGYTF. CDR3 DNA sequence: TGTGCCAGCAGTGAGCTATTGGCTAACTATGGCTACACCTTC.

V and J are TRBV10-1 and TRBJ2-2, with TRBD2 identical over 11 bases. Germline V gives CDR1 WNHNN, CDR2 SYGVQD (reference sequence). CDR3 length: 15 amino acids. J lost 5 bases, V lost 3 bases, and 2 bases had no gene match. In nucleotides, the CDR3 is TGCGCCAGCAGTGATAGCGGGAGGGGAACCGGGGAGCTGTTTTTT. This sequence encodes CASSDSGRGTGELFF.

CDR3 in amino acids: CASSSSLGSNTEAFF. The CDR3 nucleotides are TGTGCCAGCAGCTCCTCTTTGGGCAGCAACACTGAAGCTTTCTTT. The V gene is TRBV11-3, the J gene TRBJ1-1; D gene uncertain. CDR1 SGHNT and CDR2 YENEEA come from the germline V gene. The CDR3 is 15 amino acids. V shed 4 bases and J shed 2 bases, with 14 bases lying between them.

The chain links TRBV7-8 to TRBJ2-7; D is ambiguous. Trimming removed 5 bases from V and 2 bases from J, with 10 bases in between. Germline V lookup: CDR1 SGHVS, CDR2 FQNEAQ. This CDR3 contains 13 residues. The CDR3 loop reads CASSPTMPYEQYF. CDR3 nucleotides: TGTGCCAGCAGCCCGACAATGCCCTACGAGCAGTACTTC.

The chain employs TRBV2 and TRBJ1-1; the D gene is possibly TRBD1 (5 bases). This CDR3 comprises 15 residues. V shed 2 bases and J shed 3 bases, with 13 bases lying between them. From germline, CDR1 is SNHLY and CDR2 FYNNEI. For the CDR3, the DNA is TGTGCCAGCAGTGAACTAGACAGAGATGACACTGAAGCTTTCTTT. Protein sequence: CASSELDRDDTEAFF. Using reference TRBV2 and TRBJ1-1 for the parts outside the CDR3, the full variable domain is EPEVTQTPSHQVTQMGQEVILRCVPISNHLYFYWYRQILGQKVEFLVSFYNNEISEKSEIFDDQFSVERPDGSNFTLKIRSTKLEDSAMYFCASSELDRDDTEAFFGQGTRLTVV.

This chain uses TRBV5-1 with TRBJ2-3, with TRBD2 identical over 10 bases. V shed 3 bases, J shed 1 base, and the junction held 2 bases outside the gene matches. CDR1 and CDR2 from the germline V gene are SGHRS and YFSETQ. This CDR3 spans 15 amino acids. DNA of the CDR3: TGCGCCAGCAGCTCCAGCGGGAGGGGCACAGATACGCAGTATTTT. It yields the protein CASSSSGRGTDTQYF.

The chain recombines TRBV5-8 with TRBJ2-3; maybe TRBD1 (6 bases). Trimming stripped 4 bases from V and 3 bases from J, with 9 bases between. The length of the CDR3 is 13 residues. CDR1 and CDR2 from the germline V gene are SGHTS and YDEGEE. This CDR3 reads CASSLRGTDTQYF. Here the CDR3 DNA reads TGTGCCAGCAGCCTCAGGGGTACAGATACGCAGTATTTT.

J is TRBJ1-5 and V is TRBV18; 7 nucleotides line up with TRBD1. The junction had 0 bases not matched to a gene; V was cut back by 3 bases and J by 4 bases. The V gene's germline CDR1 is KGHSH and CDR2 LQKENI. The CDR3 loop spans 13 amino acids. CDR3: CASSPGQNQPQHF. In nucleotides, the CDR3 is TGTGCCAGCTCACCGGGACAGAATCAGCCCCAGCATTTT. Filled out from reference TRBV18 and TRBJ1-5, the complete variable domain reads NAGVMQNPRHLVRRRGQEARLRCSPMKGHSHVYWYRQLPEEGLKFMVYLQKENIIDESGMPKERFSAEFPKEGPSILRIQQVVRGDSAAYFCASSPGQNQPQHFGDGTRLSIL.

The chain employs TRBV29-1 and TRBJ2-1; 9 bases align to TRBD2. CDR1 and CDR2 from the germline V gene are SQVTM and ANQGSEA. There are 14 residues in the CDR3. V trimming: 4 bases; J trimming: 1 base; junction bases outside the gene matches: 2. CDR3: CSVASGKSYNEQFF. The CDR3 nucleotides read TGCAGCGTTGCTAGCGGGAAGTCCTACAATGAGCAGTTCTTC.

The V gene is TRBV4-1, the J gene TRBJ2-1; 14 bases map to TRBD2. Trimming cost V 0 bases and J 7 bases; bases outside gene matches: 2. Germline CDR1 and CDR2: MGHRA and YSYEKL. This CDR3 is built from 16 residues. CDR3 DNA: TGCGCCAGCAGCCAAGAGGGACTAGCGGGAGAGAATGAGCAGTTCTTC. This sequence encodes CASSQEGLAGENEQFF.

This chain connects TRBV27 to TRBJ1-2, with TRBD1 identical over 9 bases. With V trimmed by 2 bases and J by 1 base, 11 bases remained unmatched. This CDR3 has 18 residues. Germline V CDR1 and CDR2: MNHEY, SMNVEV (reference sequence). The CDR3 DNA reads TGTGCCAGCAGTTTAGGAACGGGACAGGGAGCTTTTAACTATGGCTACACCTTC. Amino acid sequence: CASSLGTGQGAFNYGYTF.

This sequence joins TRBV15 and TRBJ2-3, with TRBD2 as a possible D gene (5 bases). The CDR3 consists of 17 residues. The germline V gene has CDR1 LNHNV and CDR2 YYDKDF (reference sequence). Trimming removed 0 bases at V and 0 bases at J, with 13 bases between. The CDR3: CATSRDKWTGSTDTQYF. In nucleotides, the CDR3 is TGTGCCACCAGCAGAGATAAGTGGACGGGAAGCACAGATACGCAGTATTTT.

The rearrangement uses TRBV6-1 and TRBJ2-7, with TRBD1 as a possible D gene (6 bases). The CDR3 has 12 amino acids. In germline, CDR1 is MNHNS, CDR2 SASEGT. The ends were cut back, 6 bases at V and 7 bases at J, with 13 bases in the middle. The CDR3 is CASSLQRGEQYF. The CDR3, as DNA: TGTGCCAGCAGCCTCCAGAGGGGGGAGCAGTACTTC.

This rearrangement joins TRBV7-2 to TRBJ1-2, with D tentatively TRBD1 (6 bases). With 1 base removed from V and 7 bases from J, the gap between germline ends came to 16 bases. Germline V gives CDR1 SGHTA, CDR2 FQGNSA. The length of the CDR3 is 15 residues. DNA of the CDR3: TGTGCCAGCAGCTTAGAAGCTGGGACAATAGTTGGCTACACCTTC. This gives the protein CASSLEAGTIVGYTF.

The V and J genes are TRBV27 and TRBJ2-2; D is unclear. Germline-derived CDR1 and CDR2 are MNHEY and SMNVEV (reference sequence). V lost 3 bases, J lost 0 bases, and 5 bases lay in between. The CDR3 runs to 14 residues. The CDR3, as DNA: TGTGCCAGCAGTTTCAGTACGAACACCGGGGAGCTGTTTTTT. Protein product: CASSFSTNTGELFF.

This chain connects TRBV7-9 to TRBJ2-1, with 7 bases fitting TRBD1. CDR1 SEHNR and CDR2 FQNEAQ come from the germline V gene (reference sequence). V shed 0 bases and J 6 bases; nucleotides not matched to a gene: 5. The CDR3 sequence is 15 residues long. In nucleotides, the CDR3 is TGTGCCAGCAGCTTAGCGCAAGCAGGGGGCAATGAGCAGTTCTTC. Translated, it gives CASSLAQAGGNEQFF.

The sample holds one count of this clone. The chain uses TRBV5-1 and TRBJ2-1; tentatively, D is TRBD2 (6 bases). The V end was cut by 1 base, the J end by 5 bases, with 19 bases between. Germline CDR1 is SGHRS and CDR2 is YFSETQ. The CDR3 totals 17 residues. The CDR3 DNA reads TGCGCCAGCAGCTTGAGGCCCGGCGGGGCAGTAGACAATGAGCAGTTCTTC. Its translation is CASSLRPGGAVDNEQFF.

The chain uses TRBV5-1 and TRBJ2-7, with 11 bases that match TRBD2. The CDR3 sequence is 17 residues long. With V trimmed by 3 bases and J by 5 bases, 13 bases remained unmatched. The V gene's germline CDR1 is SGHRS and CDR2 YFSETQ. CDR3 region: CASSSMPGLAGANEQYF. The CDR3 bases are TGCGCCAGCAGCTCGATGCCCGGACTAGCGGGCGCGAACGAGCAGTACTTC.

The CDR3 spells CASIAGRSDEQFF. CDR3 sequence (DNA): TGTGCCAGCATCGCAGGAAGGTCGGATGAGCAGTTCTTC. This chain links TRBV28 with TRBJ2-1; the D is unclear. Trimming pared 7 bases from V and 8 bases from J, leaving 15 bases between. Germline V gene lookup returns CDR1 MDHEN and CDR2 SYDVKM. The CDR3 is made up of 13 amino acids.

This chain uses TRBV5-5 with TRBJ2-2; D possibly corresponds to TRBD1 (5 bases). The germline V gene has CDR1 SGHKS and CDR2 YYEKEE (reference sequence). The V end lost 5 bases, the J end lost 4 bases, and 15 bases lay between the germline ends. This CDR3 region has 15 residues. CDR3 in amino acids: CASRRSQGTTGELFF. Here the CDR3 DNA reads TGTGCCAGCAGGCGGAGCCAGGGTACCACCGGGGAGCTGTTTTTT.

This clone has more than one count but fewer than ten. This chain connects TRBV28 to TRBJ2-7; perhaps TRBD2 as D (6 bases). V gave up 5 bases and J gave up 2 bases, with 19 bases separating them. From germline, CDR1 is MDHEN and CDR2 SYDVKM. The CDR3 sequence is 16 residues long. Here the CDR3 reads CASSIALWGGTYEQYF. In DNA, the CDR3 is TGTGCCAGCAGTATCGCCCTTTGGGGAGGAACCTACGAGCAGTACTTC. The full variable domain, its missing parts supplied by reference TRBV28 and TRBJ2-7, is DVKVTQSSRYLVKRTGEKVFLECVQDMDHENMFWYRQDPGLGLRLIYFSYDVKMKEKGDIPEGYSVSREKKERFSLILESASTNQTSMYLCASSIALWGGTYEQYFGPGTRLTVT.

V usage is TRBV6-6 and J usage is TRBJ2-7, with 11 bases identical to TRBD1. Per germline, CDR1 MNHNY and CDR2 SVGAGI (reference sequence). The J segment lost 7 bases and the V segment lost 0 bases, leaving 8 bases of the junction unmatched. This CDR3 is 16 amino acids long. The CDR3 sequence: CASSYSRDRGSGEQYF. DNA for the CDR3: TGTGCCAGCAGTTACTCGAGGGACAGGGGGTCAGGGGAGCAGTACTTC.

The chain is built from TRBV30 and TRBJ2-1; maybe TRBD2 (6 bases). The germline CDR1 and CDR2 sequences are GTSNPN and SVGIG (reference sequence). V was shortened by 1 base and J by 0 bases, with 19 bases between the two germline ends. The CDR3 has 18 residues. The CDR3 is CAWSGERERQFSYNEQFF. Here the CDR3 DNA reads TGTGCCTGGAGTGGGGAACGGGAGAGACAGTTCTCCTACAATGAGCAGTTCTTC.

V gene TRBV7-3 combines with J gene TRBJ2-1, with 14 bases fitting TRBD2. CDR1 is SGHTA, CDR2 FQGTGA, per germline. The CDR3 spans 15 residues. V lost 4 bases to trimming and J lost 10 bases; unmatched junction nucleotides: 6. This CDR3 reads CASSSGLAGAWEQFF. In DNA form, the CDR3 reads TGTGCCAGCAGCTCGGGACTAGCGGGAGCGTGGGAGCAGTTCTTC.

The chain employs TRBV11-2 and TRBJ1-4; TRBD1 agrees at 9 bases. Germline V gene sequence: CDR1 SGHAT, CDR2 FQNNGV. V shed 5 bases, J shed 10 bases, and the junction held 8 bases outside the gene matches. CDR3 length: 14 residues. The chain's CDR3 is CASSIGQGRGKLFF. CDR3 nucleotides: TGTGCCAGCAGCATTGGACAGGGGCGAGGAAAACTGTTTTTT. The whole variable domain, remainder taken from reference TRBV11-2 and TRBJ1-4, is EAGVAQSPRYKIIEKRQSVAFWCNPISGHATLYWYQQILGQGPKLLIQFQNNGVVDDSQLPKDRFSAERLKGVDSTLKIQPAKLEDSAVYLCASSIGQGRGKLFFGSGTQLSVL.

The count of this clone is one. The chain is built from TRBV5-1 and TRBJ1-5; 10 bases align to TRBD1. V lost 5 bases and J lost 5; bases outside the gene matches: 4. Germline V CDR1 and CDR2: SGHRS, YFSETQ. This CDR3 comprises 14 residues. Here the CDR3 DNA reads TGCGCCAGCAGTCCCGGGACAGGGGATCAGCCCCAGCATTTT. Its protein is CASSPGTGDQPQHF. Combining the CDR3 with reference TRBV5-1 and TRBJ1-5 gives the whole variable domain KAGVTQTPRYLIKTRGQQVTLSCSPISGHRSVSWYQQTPGQGLQFLFEYFSETQRNKGNFPGRFSGRQFSNSRSEMNVSTLELGDSALYLCASSPGTGDQPQHFGDGTRLSIL.

This clone was observed a handful of times. The chain links TRBV28 to TRBJ2-6; D possibly corresponds to TRBD1 (6 bases). The CDR3 totals 15 residues. V was clipped by 2 bases and J by 2 bases, with 7 bases between them. The germline CDR1 and CDR2 sequences are MDHEN and SYDVKM. Here the CDR3 reads CASSLAGAGANVLTF. Here the CDR3 DNA reads TGTGCCAGCAGTTTAGCAGGGGCTGGGGCCAACGTCCTGACTTTC.

As to this clone: Sequence at one end of the junction differs from germline and may be a read error. This chain joins TRBV4-1 and TRBJ2-3; TRBD1 agrees at 9 bases. The CDR3 length is 18 residues. Germline CDR1 MGHRA, CDR2 YSYEKL. CDR3 residues: CASGQVHPGQGIRDTQYF. CDR3 coding DNA: TGCGCCAGCGGCCAAGTCCACCCCGGACAGGGGATCAGGGATACGCAGTATTTT.

The chain recombines TRBV11-3 with TRBJ2-5; a possible D gene is TRBD2 (6 bases). Deletions cut 0 bases from V and 1 base from J, with 21 bases between. This CDR3 is built from 19 residues. Germline V CDR1 and CDR2: SGHNT, YENEEA. The CDR3: CASSLDKWGLAVPQETQYF. DNA of the CDR3: TGTGCCAGCAGCTTAGATAAATGGGGACTTGCCGTTCCCCAAGAGACCCAGTACTTC.